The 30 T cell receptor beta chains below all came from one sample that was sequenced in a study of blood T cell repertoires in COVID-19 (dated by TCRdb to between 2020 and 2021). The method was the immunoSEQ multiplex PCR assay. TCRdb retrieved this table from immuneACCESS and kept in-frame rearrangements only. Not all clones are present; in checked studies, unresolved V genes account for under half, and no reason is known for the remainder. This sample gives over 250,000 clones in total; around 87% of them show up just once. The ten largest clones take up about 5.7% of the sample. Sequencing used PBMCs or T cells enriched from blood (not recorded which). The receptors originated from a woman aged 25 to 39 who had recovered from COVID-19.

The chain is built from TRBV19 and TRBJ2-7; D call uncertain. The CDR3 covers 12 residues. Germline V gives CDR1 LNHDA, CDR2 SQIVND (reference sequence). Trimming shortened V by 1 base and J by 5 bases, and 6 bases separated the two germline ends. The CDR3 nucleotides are TGTGCCAGTAGTATAGTTGGAGACGAGCAGTACTTC. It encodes CASSIVGDEQYF. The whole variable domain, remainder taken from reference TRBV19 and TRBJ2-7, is DGGITQSPKYLFRKEGQNVTLSCEQNLNHDAMYWYRQDPGQGLRLIYYSQIVNDFQKGDIAEGYSVSREKKESFPLTVTSAQKNPTAFYLCASSIVGDEQYFGPGTRLTVT.

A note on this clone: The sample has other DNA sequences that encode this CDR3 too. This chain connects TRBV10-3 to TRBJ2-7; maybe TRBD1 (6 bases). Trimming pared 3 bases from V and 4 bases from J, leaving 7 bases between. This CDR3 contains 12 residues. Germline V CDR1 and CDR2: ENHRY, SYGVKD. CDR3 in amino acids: CAISEGGYEQYF. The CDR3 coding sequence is TGTGCCATCAGTGAAGGGGGTTACGAGCAGTACTTC.

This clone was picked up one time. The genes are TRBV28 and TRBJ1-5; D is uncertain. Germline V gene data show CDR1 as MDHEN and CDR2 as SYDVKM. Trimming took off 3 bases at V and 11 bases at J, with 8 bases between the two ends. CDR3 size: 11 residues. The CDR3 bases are TGTGCCAGCAGTTTTGCATCAGCCCAGCATTTT. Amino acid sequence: CASSFASAQHF.

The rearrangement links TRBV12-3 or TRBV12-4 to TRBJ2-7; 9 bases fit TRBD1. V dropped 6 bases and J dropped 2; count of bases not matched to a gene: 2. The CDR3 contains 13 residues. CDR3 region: CASSRTGAYEQYF. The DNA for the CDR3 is TGTGCCAGCAGCCGGACAGGGGCCTACGAGCAGTACTTC.

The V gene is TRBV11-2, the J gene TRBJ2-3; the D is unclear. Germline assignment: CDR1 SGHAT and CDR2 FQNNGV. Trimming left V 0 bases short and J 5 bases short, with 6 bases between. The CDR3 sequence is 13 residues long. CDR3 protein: CASSLDRGDTQYF. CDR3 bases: TGTGCCAGCAGCTTAGATCGCGGAGATACGCAGTATTTT.

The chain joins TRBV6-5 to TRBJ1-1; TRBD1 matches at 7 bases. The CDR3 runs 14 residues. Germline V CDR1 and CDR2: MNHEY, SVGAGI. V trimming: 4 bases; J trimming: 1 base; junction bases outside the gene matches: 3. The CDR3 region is CASSWGTANTEAFF. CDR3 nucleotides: TGTGCCAGCAGTTGGGGGACAGCGAACACTGAAGCTTTCTTT.

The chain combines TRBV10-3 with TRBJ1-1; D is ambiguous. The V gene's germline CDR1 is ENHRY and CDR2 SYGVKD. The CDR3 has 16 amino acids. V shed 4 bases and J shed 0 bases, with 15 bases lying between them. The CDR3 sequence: CAISGVGGGLNTEAFF. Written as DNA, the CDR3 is TGTGCCATCAGTGGGGTAGGCGGCGGCTTGAACACTGAAGCTTTCTTT.

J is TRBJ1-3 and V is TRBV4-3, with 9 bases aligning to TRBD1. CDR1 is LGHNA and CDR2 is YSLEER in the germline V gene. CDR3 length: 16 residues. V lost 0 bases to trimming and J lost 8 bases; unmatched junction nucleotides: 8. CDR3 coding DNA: TGCGCCAGCAGCCAAGATTACGTGACAGGGGGAGACACCATATATTTT. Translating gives CASSQDYVTGGDTIYF.

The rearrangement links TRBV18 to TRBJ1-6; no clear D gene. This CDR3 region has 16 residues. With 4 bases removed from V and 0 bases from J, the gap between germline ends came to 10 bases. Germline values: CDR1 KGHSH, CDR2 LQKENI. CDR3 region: CASSRQSSSYNSPLHF. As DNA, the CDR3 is TGTGCCAGCTCACGTCAGTCAAGCTCCTATAATTCACCCCTCCACTTT.

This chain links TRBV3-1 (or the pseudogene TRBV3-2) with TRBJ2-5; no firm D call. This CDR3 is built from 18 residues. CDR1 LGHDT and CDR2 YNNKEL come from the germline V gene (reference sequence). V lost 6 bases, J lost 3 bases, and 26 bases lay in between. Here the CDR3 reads CASRHSFGTVRAEETQYF. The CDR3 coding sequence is TGTGCCAGCAGGCATTCGTTTGGTACGGTGCGCGCGGAAGAGACCCAGTACTTC.

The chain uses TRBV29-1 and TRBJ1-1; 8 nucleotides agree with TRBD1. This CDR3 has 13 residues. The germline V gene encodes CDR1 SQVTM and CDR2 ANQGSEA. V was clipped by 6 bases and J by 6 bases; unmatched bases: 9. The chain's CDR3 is CSVGGTGTSEAFF. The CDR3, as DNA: TGCAGCGTAGGCGGGACAGGAACATCTGAAGCTTTCTTT. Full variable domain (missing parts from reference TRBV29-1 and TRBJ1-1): SAVISQKPSRDICQRGTSLTIQCQVDSQVTMMFWYRQQPGQSLTLIATANQGSEATYESGFVIDKFPISRPNLTFSTLTVSNMSPEDSSIYLCSVGGTGTSEAFFGQGTRLTVV.

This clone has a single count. The CDR3 protein is CASSSTGTGGGSYEQYF. The CDR3 nucleotides are TGTGCCAGCAGTTCGACCGGGACAGGGGGCGGCTCCTACGAGCAGTACTTC. V and J are TRBV27 and TRBJ2-7; 12 nucleotides match TRBD1. V lost 4 bases to trimming and J lost 0 bases; unmatched junction nucleotides: 7. Germline-derived CDR1 and CDR2 are MNHEY and SMNVEV (reference sequence). CDR3 size: 17 residues.

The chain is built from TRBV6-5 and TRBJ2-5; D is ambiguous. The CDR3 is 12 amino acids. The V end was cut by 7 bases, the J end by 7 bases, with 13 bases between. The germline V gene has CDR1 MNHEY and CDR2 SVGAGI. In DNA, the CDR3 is TGTGCCAGCAACCTCAACCCCGGGACCCAGTACTTC. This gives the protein CASNLNPGTQYF.

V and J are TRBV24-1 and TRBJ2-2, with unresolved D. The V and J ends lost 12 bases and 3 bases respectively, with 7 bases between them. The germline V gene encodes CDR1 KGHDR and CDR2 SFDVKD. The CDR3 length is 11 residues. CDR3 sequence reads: CASGDTGELFF. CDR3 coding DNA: TGTGCCTCCGGAGACACCGGGGAGCTGTTTTTT.

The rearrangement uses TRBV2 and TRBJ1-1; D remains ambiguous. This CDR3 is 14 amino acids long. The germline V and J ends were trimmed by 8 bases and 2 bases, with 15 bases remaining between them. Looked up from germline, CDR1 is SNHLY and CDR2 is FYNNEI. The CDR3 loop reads CASPTGKPNTEAFF. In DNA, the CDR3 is TGTGCCAGCCCGACCGGGAAACCAAACACTGAAGCTTTCTTT. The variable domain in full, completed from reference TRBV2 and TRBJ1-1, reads EPEVTQTPSHQVTQMGQEVILRCVPISNHLYFYWYRQILGQKVEFLVSFYNNEISEKSEIFDDQFSVERPDGSNFTLKIRSTKLEDSAMYFCASPTGKPNTEAFFGQGTRLTVV.

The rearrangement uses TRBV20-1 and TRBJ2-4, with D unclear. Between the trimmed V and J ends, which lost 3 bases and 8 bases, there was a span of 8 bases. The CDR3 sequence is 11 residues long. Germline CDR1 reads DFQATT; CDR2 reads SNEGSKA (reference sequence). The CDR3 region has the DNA TGCAGTGCTAGGCACTCGGACATTCAGTACTTC. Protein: CSARHSDIQYF.

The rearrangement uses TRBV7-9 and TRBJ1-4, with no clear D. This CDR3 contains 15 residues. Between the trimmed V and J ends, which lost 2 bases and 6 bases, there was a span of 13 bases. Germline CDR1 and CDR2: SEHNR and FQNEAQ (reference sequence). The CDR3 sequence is CASSLSLGVYEKLFF. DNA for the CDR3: TGTGCCAGCAGCTTATCACTAGGCGTATATGAAAAACTGTTTTTT.

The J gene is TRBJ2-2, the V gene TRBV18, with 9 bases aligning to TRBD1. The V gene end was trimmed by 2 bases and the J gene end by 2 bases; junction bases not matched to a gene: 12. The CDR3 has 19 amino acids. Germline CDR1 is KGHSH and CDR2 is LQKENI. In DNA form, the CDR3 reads TGTGCCAGCTCACCAAGAACCGGGACAGGGACGGGAAACACCGGGGAGCTGTTTTTT. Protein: CASSPRTGTGTGNTGELFF. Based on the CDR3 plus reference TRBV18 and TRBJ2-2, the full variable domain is NAGVMQNPRHLVRRRGQEARLRCSPMKGHSHVYWYRQLPEEGLKFMVYLQKENIIDESGMPKERFSAEFPKEGPSILRIQQVVRGDSAAYFCASSPRTGTGTGNTGELFFGEGSRLTVL.

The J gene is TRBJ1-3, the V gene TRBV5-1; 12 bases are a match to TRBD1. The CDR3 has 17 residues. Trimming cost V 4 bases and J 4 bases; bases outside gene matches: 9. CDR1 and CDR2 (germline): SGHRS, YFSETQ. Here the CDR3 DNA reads TGCGCCAGCAGCCCAGGGGGGACAGGGGGCGTCGGAAACACCATATATTTT. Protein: CASSPGGTGGVGNTIYF.

CDR3 DNA: TGTGCCAGTAGTATGAGTCGGGGACTGAATGAAAAACTGTTTTTT. Translated, it gives CASSMSRGLNEKLFF. This rearrangement joins TRBV19 to TRBJ1-4, with a possible D match to TRBD1 (5 bases). V lost 3 bases and J lost 5, with 13 bases in between. CDR1 LNHDA and CDR2 SQIVND come from the germline V gene (reference sequence). This CDR3 has 15 residues.

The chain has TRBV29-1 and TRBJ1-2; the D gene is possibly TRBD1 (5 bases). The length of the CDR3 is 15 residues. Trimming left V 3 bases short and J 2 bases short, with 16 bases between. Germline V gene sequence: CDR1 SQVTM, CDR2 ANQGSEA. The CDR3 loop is CSVDSLGGANYGYTF. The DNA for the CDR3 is TGCAGCGTTGATTCCCTAGGAGGGGCCAACTATGGCTACACCTTC.

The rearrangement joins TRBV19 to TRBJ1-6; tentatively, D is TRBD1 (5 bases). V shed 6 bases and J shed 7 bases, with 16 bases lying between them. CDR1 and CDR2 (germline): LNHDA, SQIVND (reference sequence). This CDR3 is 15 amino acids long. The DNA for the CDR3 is TGTGCCAGTAGCGCATGGCCACAGGTCAATTCACCCCTCCACTTT. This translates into CASSAWPQVNSPLHF.

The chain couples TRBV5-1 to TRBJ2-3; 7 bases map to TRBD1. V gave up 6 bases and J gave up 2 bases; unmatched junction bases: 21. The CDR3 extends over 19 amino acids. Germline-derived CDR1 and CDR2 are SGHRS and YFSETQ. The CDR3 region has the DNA TGCGCCAGCACCGCCACAGGGGCGCAAGGTTCTGGGTTCACAGATACGCAGTATTTT. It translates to CASTATGAQGSGFTDTQYF.

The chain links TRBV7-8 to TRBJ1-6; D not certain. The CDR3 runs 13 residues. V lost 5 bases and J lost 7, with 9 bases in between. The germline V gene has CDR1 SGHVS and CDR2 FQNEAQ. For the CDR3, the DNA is TGTGCCAGCAGCCCCCTTGTCAATTCACCCCTCCACTTT. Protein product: CASSPLVNSPLHF.

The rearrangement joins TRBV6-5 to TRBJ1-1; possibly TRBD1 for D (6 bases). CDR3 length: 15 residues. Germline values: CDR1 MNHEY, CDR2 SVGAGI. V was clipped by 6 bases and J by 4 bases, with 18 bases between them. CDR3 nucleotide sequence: TGTGCCAGCAGCTTAGTGGGGGGGCTGGGCACTGAAGCTTTCTTT. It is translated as CASSLVGGLGTEAFF.

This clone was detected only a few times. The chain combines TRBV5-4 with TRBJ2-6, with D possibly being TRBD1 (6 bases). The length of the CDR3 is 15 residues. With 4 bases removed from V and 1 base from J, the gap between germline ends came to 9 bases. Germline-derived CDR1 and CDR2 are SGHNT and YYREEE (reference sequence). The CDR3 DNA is TGTGCCAGCAGCATCCAGGGGTCTGGGGCCAACGTCCTGACTTTC. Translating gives CASSIQGSGANVLTF.

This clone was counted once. This CDR3 is CASSWGRAGVNTEAFF. The CDR3 coding sequence is TGTGCCAGCAGCTGGGGGCGGGCGGGGGTAAACACTGAAGCTTTCTTT. The chain employs TRBV5-5 and TRBJ1-1; a possible D gene is TRBD1 (6 bases). Germline CDR1 reads SGHKS; CDR2 reads YYEKEE (reference sequence). Trimming stripped 3 bases from V and 2 bases from J, with 17 bases between. The CDR3 runs 16 residues.

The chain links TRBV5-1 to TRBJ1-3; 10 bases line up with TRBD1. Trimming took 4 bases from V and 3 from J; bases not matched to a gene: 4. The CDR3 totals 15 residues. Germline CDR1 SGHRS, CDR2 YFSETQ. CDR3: CASSDRTGGGNTIYF. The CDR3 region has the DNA TGCGCCAGCAGCGACCGGACAGGGGGTGGAAACACCATATATTTT.

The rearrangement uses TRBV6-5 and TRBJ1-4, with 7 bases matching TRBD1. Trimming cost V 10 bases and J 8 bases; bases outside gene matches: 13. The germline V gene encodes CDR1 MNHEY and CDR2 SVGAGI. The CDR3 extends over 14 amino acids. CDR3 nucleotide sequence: TGTGCCATCAGCACAGGGGCGATTGAGGAAAAACTGTTTTTT. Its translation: CAISTGAIEEKLFF.

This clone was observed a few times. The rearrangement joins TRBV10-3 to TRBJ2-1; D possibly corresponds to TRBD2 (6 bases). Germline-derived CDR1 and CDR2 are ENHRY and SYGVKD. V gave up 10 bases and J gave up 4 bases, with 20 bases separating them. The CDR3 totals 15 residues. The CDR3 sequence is CATTALEGRYNEQFF. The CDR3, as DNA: TGTGCCACTACAGCATTGGAGGGCCGTTACAATGAGCAGTTCTTC.